This T cell receptor (beta chain) was found in a study of T cell responses to AZD1222 COVID-19 vaccine. Assay used: immunoSEQ multiplex PCR; TCRdb lists only in-frame clones, some missing. The sample carries 92,000 or so clones, under 90% recorded once. Notes on this clone: Its antigen is not known.

Overall study findings and caveats: Reports say nearly half of spike-specific TCRs go after unmutated variant regions. Donors were chiefly white British, with a greater number of females, and clonal diversity was perhaps underestimated. After two AZD1222 doses, spike-specific TCR breadth and depth rose versus day 0. Samples come after the peak T cell response, not at day 14.

The length of the CDR3 is 14 residues. Trimming left V 4 bases short and J 3 bases short, with 13 bases between. Germline V gives CDR1 SGHDN, CDR2 FVKESK. This receptor was identified in an adult in good health. The sample in question was peripheral blood, obtained on day 0 of AZD1222 vaccination. The chain links TRBV14 to TRBJ2-7; no clear D. The CDR3 sequence is CASSRRAGSYEQYF. The CDR3 bases are TGTGCCAGCAGCCGCCGAGCAGGAAGCTACGAGCAGTACTTC.